Reported below is one T cell receptor beta chain. This clone has just one count. Which antigen it targets is not known. Within one base of it there is no much larger clone, and no base qualities were kept. Patients with autoimmune disease history or receiving systemic immunosuppression were excluded from the trial. Peripheral blood for TCR sequencing was drawn from every dose cohort at baseline, at cycle 4 day 1 and at cycle 7 day 1. The samples were drawn from a first-in-human, open-label, multicenter phase I dose-escalation trial of ivuxolimab. Adults with locally advanced or metastatic melanoma, renal cell carcinoma, hepatocellular carcinoma or head and neck squamous cell carcinoma were enrolled in the trial. CD4+ and CD8+ T cells were sorted separately from peripheral blood before TCR sequencing. V is shortened by 4 bases, J by 0 bases, and the region joining them spans 10 bases. The CDR3, cysteine through phenylalanine, is 14 amino acids long. Only CDR3 DNA is held: 42 bases, read in frame from base 1. CDR1 is given as SGDLS and CDR2 as YYNGEE, both from the germline V gene.

To sequence the TCRbeta CDR3 region, genomic DNA was isolated from the sorted cells. The immunoSEQ Assay was used to sequence the TCRbeta CDR3 regions. In TCRdb, the immuneACCESS table is reduced to in-frame sequences with V and J assigned. These tables do not hold every clone; where another copy was compared, an unresolved V gene accounts for under half, and the others remain unexplained. This sample has roughly 86,000 clones in its table, and over 90% of those were observed once. Of the sample, 0.55% to 0.7% falls within the top ten clones. The record originates from a study of OX40 agonist ivuxolimab in advanced cancers. At the level of the whole study: Ivuxolimab was a fully human IgG2 agonistic monoclonal antibody targeting the costimulatory receptor OX40 (CD134). Partial responses were achieved by three dose-escalation patients, of whom one had hepatocellular carcinoma and two had cutaneous melanoma. A male proportion of under 85% and a mean age of approximately 60 years, ranging from roughly 23 to 80, were recorded for the dose-escalation cohort. The point of sequencing TCRbeta in the periphery was to test whether ivuxolimab changed TCR sequence diversity and drove clonal T-cell expansion. Among the 50 to 55 dose-escalation patients, some 19 had hepatocellular carcinoma, approximately 15 melanoma, 9 renal cell carcinoma and 9 head and neck cancer. The monotherapy dose-escalation portion (N ≈ 56 patients) of the phase I ivuxolimab trial is reported in the paper. Intravenous ivuxolimab was administered to patients every 2 weeks at six dose levels: 0.01, 0.1, 0.3, 1.5, 3 and 10 mg/kg. Patients were allowed to have had prior anti-PD-1, anti-PD-L1 or anti-CTLA-4 therapy, and around 40% of the dose-escalation patients had previously received checkpoint inhibitors. The investigation overall reported the following: On average, CD8+ T cells showed more expanded clones than CD4+ T cells after ivuxolimab. At doses of 0.1 to 3.0 mg/kg, clonal expansion of both CD4+ and CD8+ T cells in blood was seen between baseline and week 6. In the 0.1-3.0 mg/kg groups, partial responders had among the lowest normalized peripheral clonal expansion, particularly in CD8+ T cells. Low levels of normalized T-cell clonal expansion were also shown by some nonresponding patients. Antigen specificity was not determined for the clonally expanded peripheral T cells.

The input for sequencing was CD4+ or CD8+ T cells sorted from blood, taken in a trial of the OX40 agonist ivuxolimab. This chain joins TRBV9 to TRBJ1-1, with the D segment identity uncertain. The TCR sequence derives from an adult with an advanced solid tumor such as melanoma, head and neck, liver or kidney cancer. The CDR3 loop reads CASSSPGLNTEAFF. At the DNA level, the sequence is TGTGCCAGCAGCTCTCCAGGATTGAACACTGAAGCTTTCTTT.